The rows below give T cell receptor beta chains drawn from one sample of a study of CD8+ T cells in alopecia areata. Assay used: immunoSEQ multiplex PCR; TCRdb lists only in-frame clones, some missing. The repertoire holds approximately 200,000 clones, with over 45% as singletons. Sequenced material: CD4+ T cells sorted from blood, taken at week 24, from a patient treated with tofacitinib. All receptors derive from a human donor with alopecia areata. The CDR3 runs from the conserved cysteine through the conserved F or W. Each record gives: J gene, CDR3 length, V gene, CDR3 protein.

J gene: TRBJ1-4
CDR3 length: 11
V gene: TRBV28
CDR3 protein: CASSLGEKLFF

J gene: TRBJ2-1
CDR3 length: 15
V gene: TRBV29-1
CDR3 protein: CSVEDVGTGDNEQFF

J gene: TRBJ1-2
CDR3 length: 15
V gene: TRBV6-6
CDR3 protein: CASSARAGTGYGYTF

J gene: TRBJ2-1
CDR3 length: 11
V gene: TRBV30
CDR3 protein: CAWSPENEQFF

J gene: TRBJ2-1
CDR3 length: 16
V gene: TRBV5-1
CDR3 protein: CASSLGSSGAYNEQFF

J gene: TRBJ2-1
CDR3 length: 15
V gene: TRBV4-3
CDR3 protein: CASTSGKGSYNEQFF

J gene: TRBJ2-4
CDR3 length: 13
V gene: TRBV29-1
CDR3 protein: CSVQGLGQNIQYF

J gene: TRBJ2-1
CDR3 length: 12
V gene: TRBV30
CDR3 protein: CAWRGLGNEQFF

J gene: TRBJ2-6
CDR3 length: 17
V gene: TRBV27
CDR3 protein: CASSPGQGAPGANVLTF

J gene: TRBJ1-5
CDR3 length: 14
V gene: TRBV7-2
CDR3 protein: CASSSDRGGQPQHF

J gene: TRBJ2-5
CDR3 length: 15
V gene: TRBV7-2
CDR3 protein: CASSPELAGQETQYF

J gene: TRBJ2-1
CDR3 length: 16
V gene: TRBV4-1
CDR3 protein: CASSLRTSGLYNEQFF

J gene: TRBJ2-7
CDR3 length: 14
V gene: TRBV5-4
CDR3 protein: CASRRQGANYEQYF

J gene: TRBJ2-1
CDR3 length: 10
V gene: TRBV28
CDR3 protein: CASQAHEQFF

J gene: TRBJ2-5
CDR3 length: 14
V gene: TRBV7-2
CDR3 protein: CASSLVVRQETQYF

J gene: TRBJ2-3
CDR3 length: 18
V gene: TRBV4-1
CDR3 protein: CASSQALSGRVSTDTQYF

J gene: TRBJ1-1
CDR3 length: 13
V gene: TRBV5-1
CDR3 protein: CASSSPDSWVAFF

J gene: TRBJ1-5
CDR3 length: 16
V gene: TRBV5-6
CDR3 protein: CASSFSVQGMRVPQHF

J gene: TRBJ2-1
CDR3 length: 14
V gene: TRBV9
CDR3 protein: CASSGGDGYNEQFF

J gene: TRBJ1-5
CDR3 length: 13
V gene: TRBV19
CDR3 protein: CASSLDRFQPQHF

J gene: TRBJ1-2
CDR3 length: 13
V gene: TRBV29-1
CDR3 protein: CSVEKGSNYGYTF

J gene: TRBJ2-7
CDR3 length: 15
V gene: TRBV15
CDR3 protein: CATSRLSTGIHEQYF

J gene: TRBJ1-1
CDR3 length: 13
V gene: TRBV4-1
CDR3 protein: CASSQRDNTEAFF

J gene: TRBJ2-7
CDR3 length: 14
V gene: TRBV5-1
CDR3 protein: CASSLEAVTYEQYF